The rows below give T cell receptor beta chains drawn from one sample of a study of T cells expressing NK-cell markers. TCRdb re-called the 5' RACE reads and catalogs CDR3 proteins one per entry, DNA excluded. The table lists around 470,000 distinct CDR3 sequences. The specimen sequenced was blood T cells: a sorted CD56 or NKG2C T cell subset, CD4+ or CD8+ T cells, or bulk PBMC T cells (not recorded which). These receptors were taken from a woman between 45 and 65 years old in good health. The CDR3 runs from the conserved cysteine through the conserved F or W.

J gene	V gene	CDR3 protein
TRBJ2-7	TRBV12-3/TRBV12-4	CASSRTAPIGEQYF
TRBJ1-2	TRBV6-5	CASSYTPAGASAYTF
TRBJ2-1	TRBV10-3	CAISESGRNEQFF
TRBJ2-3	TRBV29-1	CSVEELRDHTDTQYF
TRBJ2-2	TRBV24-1	CATSGKGGTGELFF
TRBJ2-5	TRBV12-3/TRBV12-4	CASSSEGFPKTQYF
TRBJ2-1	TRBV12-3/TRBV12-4	CASSPSGRFRNEQFF
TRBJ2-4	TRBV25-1	CASSESRQGAADIQYF
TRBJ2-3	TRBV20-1	CSARDSSRGTDTQYF
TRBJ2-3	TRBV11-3	CASSLDITDSLTDTQYF
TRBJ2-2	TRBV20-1	CSARDEVDGGELFF
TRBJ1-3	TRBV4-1	CASSHNLPRGASGNTIYF
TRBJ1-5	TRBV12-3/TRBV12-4	CASSLRQGEGNQPQHF
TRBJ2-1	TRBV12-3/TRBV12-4	CASRTVRTSGRANEQFF